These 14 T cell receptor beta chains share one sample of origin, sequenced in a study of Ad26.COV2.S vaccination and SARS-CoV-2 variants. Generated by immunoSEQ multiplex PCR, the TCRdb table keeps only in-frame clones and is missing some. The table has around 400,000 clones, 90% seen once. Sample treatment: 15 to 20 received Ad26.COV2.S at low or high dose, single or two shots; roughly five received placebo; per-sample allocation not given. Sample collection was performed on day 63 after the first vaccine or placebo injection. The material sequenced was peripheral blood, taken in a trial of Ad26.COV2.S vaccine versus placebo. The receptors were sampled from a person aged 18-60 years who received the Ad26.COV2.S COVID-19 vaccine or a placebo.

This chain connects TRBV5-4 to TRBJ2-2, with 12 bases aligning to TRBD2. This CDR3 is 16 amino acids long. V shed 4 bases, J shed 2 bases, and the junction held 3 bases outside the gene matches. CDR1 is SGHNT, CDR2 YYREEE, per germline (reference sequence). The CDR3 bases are TGTGCCAGCAGCCCGGGACTAGCGGGTAACACCGGGGAGCTGTTTTTT. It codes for CASSPGLAGNTGELFF.

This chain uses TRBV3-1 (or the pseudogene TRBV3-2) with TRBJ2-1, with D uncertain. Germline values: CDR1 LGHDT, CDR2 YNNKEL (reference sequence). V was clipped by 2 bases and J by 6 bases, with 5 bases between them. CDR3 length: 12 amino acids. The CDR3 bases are TGTGCCAGCAGCCAAACCAGCAATGAGCAGTTCTTC. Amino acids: CASSQTSNEQFF.

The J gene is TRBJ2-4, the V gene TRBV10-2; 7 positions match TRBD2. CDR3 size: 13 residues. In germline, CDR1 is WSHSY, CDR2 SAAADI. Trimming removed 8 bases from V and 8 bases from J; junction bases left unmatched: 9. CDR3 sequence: CASGGGRADIQYF. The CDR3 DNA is TGCGCCAGCGGCGGGGGACGGGCGGACATTCAGTACTTC.

The CDR3 sequence is CASSYSKASETQYF. The CDR3, as DNA: TGTGCCAGCAGTTACTCGAAGGCATCGGAGACCCAGTACTTC. The rearrangement joins TRBV6-5 to TRBJ2-5, with D hard to call. The CDR3 contains 14 residues. Deletions cut 0 bases from V and 5 bases from J, with 10 bases between. CDR1 MNHEY and CDR2 SVGAGI come from the germline V gene.

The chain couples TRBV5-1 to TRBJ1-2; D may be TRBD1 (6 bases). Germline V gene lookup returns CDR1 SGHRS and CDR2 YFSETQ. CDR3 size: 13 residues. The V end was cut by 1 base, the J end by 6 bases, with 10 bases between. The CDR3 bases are TGCGCCAGCAGCTTGAAACAGGGAGATGGCTACACCTTC. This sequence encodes CASSLKQGDGYTF.

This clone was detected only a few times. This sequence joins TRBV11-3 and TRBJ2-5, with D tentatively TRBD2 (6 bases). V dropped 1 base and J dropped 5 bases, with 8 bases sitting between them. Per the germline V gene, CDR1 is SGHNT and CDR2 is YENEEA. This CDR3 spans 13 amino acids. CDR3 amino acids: CASSLVAAETQYF. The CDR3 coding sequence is TGTGCCAGCAGCTTAGTAGCGGCGGAGACCCAGTACTTC. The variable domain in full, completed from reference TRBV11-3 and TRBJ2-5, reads EAGVVQSPRYKIIEKKQPVAFWCNPISGHNTLYWYLQNLGQGPELLIRYENEEAVDDSQLPKDRFSAERLKGVDSTLKIQPAELGDSAVYLCASSLVAAETQYFGPGTRLLVL.

The CDR3 nucleotides are TGTGCCAGCAGAACCAACCGGGACAACAACTACGAGCAGTACTTC. This codes for CASRTNRDNNYEQYF. This sequence joins TRBV28 and TRBJ2-7; D might be TRBD1 (6 bases). The CDR3 covers 15 residues. Trimming left V 6 bases short and J 3 bases short, with 18 bases between. CDR1 MDHEN and CDR2 SYDVKM come from the germline V gene.

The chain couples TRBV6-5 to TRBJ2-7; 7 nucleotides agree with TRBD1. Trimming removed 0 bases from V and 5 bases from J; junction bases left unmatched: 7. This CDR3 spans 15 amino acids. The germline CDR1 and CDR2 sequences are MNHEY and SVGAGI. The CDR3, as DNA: TGTGCCAGCAGTTACTCGGGACGAGGGGGCGACGAGCAGTACTTC. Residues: CASSYSGRGGDEQYF.

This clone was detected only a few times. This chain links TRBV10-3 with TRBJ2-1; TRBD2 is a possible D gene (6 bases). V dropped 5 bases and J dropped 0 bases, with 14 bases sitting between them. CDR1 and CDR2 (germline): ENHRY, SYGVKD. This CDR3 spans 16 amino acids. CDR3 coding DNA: TGTGCCATCAGTCCACCCGGGGGTAGCTCCTACAATGAGCAGTTCTTC. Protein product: CAISPPGGSSYNEQFF.

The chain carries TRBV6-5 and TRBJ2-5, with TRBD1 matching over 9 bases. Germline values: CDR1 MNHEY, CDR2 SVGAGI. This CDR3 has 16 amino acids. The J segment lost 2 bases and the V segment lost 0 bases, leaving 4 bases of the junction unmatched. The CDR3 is CASSYSAGTGQETQYF. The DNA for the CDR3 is TGTGCCAGCAGTTACTCAGCCGGGACAGGGCAAGAGACCCAGTACTTC.

This CDR3 is CATRGGERSYEQYF. The CDR3 coding sequence is TGCGCCACTCGAGGGGGGGAGCGGTCCTACGAGCAGTACTTC. The chain combines TRBV23-1 with TRBJ2-7; D might be TRBD2 (7 bases). TRBV23-1 is recorded as an ORF, its role being uncertain. Trimming shortened V by 10 bases and J by 1 base, and 17 bases separated the two germline ends. The CDR3 is 14 residues long.

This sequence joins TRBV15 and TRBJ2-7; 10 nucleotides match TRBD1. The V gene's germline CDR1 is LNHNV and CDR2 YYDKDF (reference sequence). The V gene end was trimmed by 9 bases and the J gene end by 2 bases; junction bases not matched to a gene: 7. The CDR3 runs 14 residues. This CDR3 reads CATGRDRGPYEQYF. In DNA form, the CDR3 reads TGTGCCACAGGCCGGGACAGGGGTCCCTACGAGCAGTACTTC.

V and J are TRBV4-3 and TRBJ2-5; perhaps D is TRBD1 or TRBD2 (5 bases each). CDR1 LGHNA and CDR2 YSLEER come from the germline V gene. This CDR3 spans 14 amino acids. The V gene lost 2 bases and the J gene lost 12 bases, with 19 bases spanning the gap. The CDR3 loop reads CASSQSSPGAPEYF. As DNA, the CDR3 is TGCGCCAGCAGCCAATCAAGCCCCGGGGCCCCCGAGTACTTC.

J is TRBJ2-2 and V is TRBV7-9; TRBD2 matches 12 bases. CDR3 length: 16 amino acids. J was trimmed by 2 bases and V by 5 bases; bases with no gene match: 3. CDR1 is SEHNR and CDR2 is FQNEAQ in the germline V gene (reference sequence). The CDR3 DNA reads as TGTGCCAGCAGCCCAGGACTAGCGGGAAACACCGGGGAGCTGTTTTTT. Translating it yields CASSPGLAGNTGELFF.